These 19 T cell receptor beta chains originate from one sample sequenced in a study of cytomegalovirus exposure and HLA in healthy donors. Sequenced by immunoSEQ multiplex PCR; TCRdb stores in-frame clones only, minus some. The sample carries approximately 120,000 clones, 70% to 90% recorded once. What was sequenced was PBMCs. All receptors come from a woman aged 18-29 years in good health and CMV-seronegative.

The rearrangement joins TRBV4-2 to TRBJ1-2; D gene ambiguous. The germline V gene encodes CDR1 LGHNA and CDR2 YNFKEQ. This CDR3 has 16 residues. Trimming shortened V by 1 base and J by 3 bases, and 15 bases separated the two germline ends. For the CDR3, the DNA is TGTGCCAGCAGCCAAGCCCACCCCGGCGAGGACTATGGCTACACCTTC. Its protein is CASSQAHPGEDYGYTF.

This chain connects TRBV5-1 to TRBJ2-5; D uncertain. Trimming left V 5 bases short and J 1 base short, with 6 bases between. This CDR3 region has 12 residues. The germline gives CDR1 SGHRS, CDR2 YFSETQ. The chain's CDR3 is CASSLRQETQYF. CDR3 DNA sequence: TGCGCCAGCAGTCTCCGCCAAGAGACCCAGTACTTC.

J is TRBJ1-6 and V is TRBV30, with D perhaps matching TRBD1 (5 bases). The CDR3 has 13 amino acids. Germline V gene data show CDR1 as GTSNPN and CDR2 as SVGIG (reference sequence). V dropped 5 bases and J dropped 7 bases, with 12 bases sitting between them. CDR3 residues: CAWGGRGNSPLHF. The CDR3 DNA reads TGTGCCTGGGGGGGACGGGGGAATTCACCCCTCCACTTT. Drawing the rest from reference TRBV30 and TRBJ1-6, the complete variable domain is SQTIHQWPATLVQPVGSPLSLECTVEGTSNPNLYWYRQAAGRGLQLLFYSVGIGQISSEVPQNLSASRPQDRQFILSSKKLLLSDSGFYLCAWGGRGNSPLHFGNGTRLTVT.

This chain connects TRBV18 to TRBJ2-3; D is unclear. Germline V gene lookup returns CDR1 KGHSH and CDR2 LQKENI. V was trimmed by 2 bases and J by 6 bases, leaving 9 bases between them. The length of the CDR3 is 13 residues. The chain's CDR3 is CASSPGVADTQYF. In DNA form, the CDR3 reads TGTGCCAGCTCACCAGGAGTTGCGGATACGCAGTATTTT.

The genes are TRBV28 and TRBJ2-7, with D unresolved. The CDR3 loop spans 16 amino acids. Trimming shortened V by 1 base and J by 2 bases, and 15 bases separated the two germline ends. In germline, CDR1 is MDHEN, CDR2 SYDVKM. The CDR3 sequence: CASSLSRTPQAYEQYF. The CDR3 region has the DNA TGTGCCAGCAGTTTATCTCGAACTCCCCAGGCCTACGAGCAGTACTTC.

The V and J genes are TRBV30 and TRBJ2-1; 8 nucleotides agree with TRBD2. The length of the CDR3 is 14 residues. V shed 3 bases and J 4 bases; nucleotides not matched to a gene: 5. The germline CDR1 and CDR2 sequences are GTSNPN and SVGIG (reference sequence). The CDR3, as DNA: TGTGCCTGGAGGGGGTTAGCGGGGTACAATGAGCAGTTCTTC. Translating it yields CAWRGLAGYNEQFF.

The chain has TRBV9 and TRBJ2-3; 14 bases align to TRBD2. Germline CDR1 and CDR2: SGDLS and YYNGEE. Losses at the gene ends were 3 bases for V and 4 bases for J; bases not matched to a gene: 7. The CDR3 runs 17 residues. CDR3 protein: CASSGGTSGRFADTQYF. CDR3 DNA sequence: TGTGCCAGCAGCGGCGGGACTAGCGGGAGATTTGCAGATACGCAGTATTTT.

This chain joins TRBV9 and TRBJ2-7; 7 bases are a match to TRBD2. Unmatched junction bases numbered 7, after V lost 4 bases and J lost 0 bases. CDR1 and CDR2 from the germline V gene are SGDLS and YYNGEE. This CDR3 has 15 residues. The DNA for the CDR3 is TGTGCCAGCAGCCCGGGGGGTAGCGTCTCCTACGAGCAGTACTTC. The encoded protein is CASSPGGSVSYEQYF.

A single count supports this clone. The rearrangement links TRBV27 to TRBJ1-4; 8 nucleotides align to TRBD1. Losses at the gene ends were 4 bases for V and 2 bases for J; bases not matched to a gene: 3. The germline V gene encodes CDR1 MNHEY and CDR2 SMNVEV (reference sequence). This CDR3 region has 15 residues. CDR3 sequence: CASSSWTGTNEKLFF. The CDR3 nucleotides are TGTGCCAGCAGTTCATGGACAGGGACTAATGAAAAACTGTTTTTT. Full variable domain (missing parts from reference TRBV27 and TRBJ1-4): EAQVTQNPRYLITVTGKKLTVTCSQNMNHEYMSWYRQDPGLGLRQIYYSMNVEVTDKGDVPEGYKVSRKEKRNFPLILESPSPNQTSLYFCASSSWTGTNEKLFFGSGTQLSVL.

This clone was observed once. The rearrangement uses TRBV27 and TRBJ1-4; 9 positions agree with TRBD1. The CDR3 is made up of 14 amino acids. V trimming: 8 bases; J trimming: 0 bases; junction bases outside the gene matches: 1. CDR1 MNHEY and CDR2 SMNVEV come from the germline V gene (reference sequence). The CDR3 DNA follows: TGTGCCAGCCGGGACAGGGCAACTAATGAAAAACTGTTTTTT. Residues: CASRDRATNEKLFF.

V and J are TRBV4-1 and TRBJ2-5; 8 bases are a match to TRBD1. The germline CDR1 and CDR2 sequences are MGHRA and YSYEKL. This CDR3 spans 17 amino acids. V gave up 3 bases and J gave up 5 bases; unmatched junction bases: 14. The CDR3 here is CASSHPGQGPIRETQYF. Written as DNA, the CDR3 is TGCGCCAGCAGCCACCCCGGACAGGGCCCAATCCGCGAGACCCAGTACTTC.

The V and J genes are TRBV13 and TRBJ2-2; 10 nucleotides line up with TRBD1. Germline V gene lookup returns CDR1 PRHDT and CDR2 FYEKMQ (reference sequence). The CDR3 loop spans 15 amino acids. The trim removed 5 bases at V and 1 base at J, leaving 1 base unmatched. CDR3 amino acids: CASSGTGVNTGELFF. CDR3 coding DNA: TGTGCCAGCAGCGGGACAGGGGTGAACACCGGGGAGCTGTTTTTT.

This sequence joins TRBV30 and TRBJ1-1, with a tentative D call TRBD1 (5 bases). The CDR3 runs 15 residues. V dropped 3 bases and J dropped 1 base, with 15 bases sitting between them. In germline, CDR1 is GTSNPN, CDR2 SVGIG (reference sequence). DNA for the CDR3: TGTGCCTGGAGGGGGCAGGCGCAAGGGAACACTGAAGCTTTCTTT. Translated: CAWRGQAQGNTEAFF. Together with reference TRBV30 and TRBJ1-1, the CDR3 gives the full variable domain: SQTIHQWPATLVQPVGSPLSLECTVEGTSNPNLYWYRQAAGRGLQLLFYSVGIGQISSEVPQNLSASRPQDRQFILSSKKLLLSDSGFYLCAWRGQAQGNTEAFFGQGTRLTVV.

The chain uses TRBV6-5 and TRBJ1-4, with 7 bases lining up with TRBD1. CDR1 is MNHEY and CDR2 is SVGAGI in the germline V gene. CDR3 length: 14 amino acids. V was clipped by 6 bases and J by 4 bases; unmatched bases: 5. The CDR3 bases are TGTGCCAGCAGACCCGGGACAGATAATGAAAAACTGTTTTTT. Amino acid sequence: CASRPGTDNEKLFF.

The chain has TRBV6-6 and TRBJ2-5, with a weak D call TRBD1 (6 bases). Trimming shortened V by 0 bases and J by 5 bases, and 16 bases separated the two germline ends. Germline values: CDR1 MNHNY, CDR2 SVGAGI (reference sequence). The CDR3 contains 16 residues. The CDR3 is CASSYSPLGAGETQYF. The CDR3 DNA reads TGTGCCAGCAGTTACTCCCCTCTGGGGGCAGGGGAGACCCAGTACTTC.

Worth noting for this clone: The sample contains more than one DNA sequence encoding this CDR3. This rearrangement joins TRBV7-9 to TRBJ1-5, with 11 bases fitting TRBD1. Germline-derived CDR1 and CDR2 are SEHNR and FQNEAQ (reference sequence). With V trimmed by 6 bases and J by 2 bases, 6 bases remained unmatched. The CDR3 spans 16 residues. CDR3 sequence: CASSRTGGAGNQPQHF. CDR3 DNA: TGTGCCAGCAGTCGGACAGGGGGCGCGGGCAATCAGCCCCAGCATTTT.

The rearrangement links TRBV28 to TRBJ2-7, with D perhaps matching TRBD2 (5 bases). The CDR3 covers 17 residues. Germline CDR1 is MDHEN and CDR2 is SYDVKM. Trimming cost V 5 bases and J 2 bases, with 22 bases left between them. CDR3 coding DNA: TGTGCCAGCAGTCCCCCGCGGAGGCGCTCACTTGCCTACGAGCAGTACTTC. It is translated as CASSPPRRRSLAYEQYF.

V and J are TRBV7-2 and TRBJ2-1; 7 bases fit TRBD2. Germline CDR1 reads SGHTA; CDR2 reads FQGNSA. Trimming took 7 bases from V and 5 from J; bases not matched to a gene: 8. CDR3 length equals 14 residues. CDR3: CASTSGGGNNEQFF. The CDR3 DNA reads TGTGCCAGCACCTCTGGCGGGGGAAACAATGAGCAGTTCTTC.

The chain is built from TRBV9 and TRBJ2-1, with a possible D match to TRBD1 (6 bases). CDR3 size: 14 residues. Germline CDR1 and CDR2: SGDLS and YYNGEE. The ends were cut back, 4 bases at V and 6 bases at J, with 14 bases in the middle. The CDR3 coding sequence is TGTGCCAGCAGCCCGAGACAGGATATCAATGAGCAGTTCTTC. This translates into CASSPRQDINEQFF.